The 13 T cell receptor beta chains given below trace back to one sample, sequenced in a study of blood T cell repertoires in COVID-19. Data came from immunoSEQ multiplex PCR; TCRdb stores just in-frame clones and leaves some out. The data contain approximately 140,000 clones, under 90% of them singletons. The sequenced sample consisted of peripheral blood. These receptors came from a human donor in a cohort sampled during active COVID-19.

V and J are TRBV15 and TRBJ2-2, with D tentatively TRBD2 (5 bases). The CDR3 totals 19 residues. CDR1 and CDR2 (germline): LNHNV, YYDKDF (reference sequence). V was shortened by 0 bases and J by 6 bases, with 23 bases between the two germline ends. CDR3 sequence: CATSREHSVTRGFPGELFF. The CDR3 nucleotides are TGTGCCACCAGCAGAGAGCACTCTGTTACACGGGGATTTCCCGGGGAGCTGTTTTTT.

The chain uses TRBV15 and TRBJ2-5, with D possibly TRBD1 on 5 matching bases. CDR1 LNHNV and CDR2 YYDKDF come from the germline V gene (reference sequence). The CDR3 runs 14 residues. V was trimmed by 0 bases and J by 5 bases, leaving 10 bases between them. CDR3 DNA: TGTGCCACCAGCAGAGATAGGGGAAGCGAGACCCAGTACTTC. Its protein product is CATSRDRGSETQYF.

The chain carries TRBV5-4 and TRBJ1-2, with 8 bases matching TRBD1. The CDR3 totals 13 residues. The V gene's germline CDR1 is SGHNT and CDR2 YYREEE (reference sequence). With V trimmed by 7 bases and J by 10 bases, 12 bases remained unmatched. The CDR3 spells CASELETGEDYTF. DNA for the CDR3: TGTGCCAGCGAACTCGAGACAGGGGAGGACTACACCTTC.

The V gene is TRBV2, the J gene TRBJ1-5; unclear D gene. From germline, CDR1 is SNHLY and CDR2 FYNNEI. This CDR3 has 13 residues. Trimming took 7 bases from V and 5 from J, leaving 12 bases between them. The CDR3 sequence is CASTRERDQPQHF. The CDR3 DNA follows: TGTGCCAGCACCCGGGAAAGGGATCAGCCCCAGCATTTT.

This clone is termed medium-sized. This rearrangement joins TRBV4-1 to TRBJ1-5; the match to TRBD1 covers 8 bases. CDR3 length equals 15 residues. The germline CDR1 and CDR2 sequences are MGHRA and YSYEKL. J was trimmed by 5 bases and V by 3 bases; bases with no gene match: 6. CDR3 in amino acids: CASSQTDRGHQPQHF. DNA of the CDR3: TGCGCCAGCAGCCAGACCGACAGGGGACATCAGCCCCAGCATTTT.

The chain couples TRBV7-8 to TRBJ2-7; 9 bases align to TRBD1. V was clipped by 4 bases and J by 2 bases; unmatched bases: 6. Germline CDR1 and CDR2: SGHVS and FQNEAQ. This CDR3 is built from 15 residues. The CDR3 DNA reads TGTGCCAGCAGCTCTACGACAGGGGGTACCTACGAGCAGTACTTC. Its translation is CASSSTTGGTYEQYF. The variable domain in full, completed from reference TRBV7-8 and TRBJ2-7, reads GAGVSQSPRYKVAKRGQDVALRCDPISGHVSLFWYQQALGQGPEFLTYFQNEAQLDKSGLPSDRFFAERPEGSVSTLKIQRTQQEDSAVYLCASSSTTGGTYEQYFGPGTRLTVT.

The V call is TRBV25-1, the J call TRBJ2-7; D is perhaps TRBD1 (5 bases). Trimming removed 5 bases from V and 5 bases from J, with 13 bases in between. The CDR3 covers 13 residues. CDR1 MGHDK and CDR2 SYGVNS come from the germline V gene. The CDR3 DNA reads TGTGCCAGCAGTAAGGCAGGGTTGGACGAGCAGTACTTC. Amino acids: CASSKAGLDEQYF.

The chain couples TRBV11-3 to TRBJ2-3; TRBD1 matches 7 bases. The CDR3 spans 15 residues. Germline V CDR1 and CDR2: SGHNT, YENEEA. V lost 4 bases and J lost 2; bases outside the gene matches: 6. CDR3 region: CASSSSTGNTDTQYF. As DNA, the CDR3 is TGTGCCAGCAGCTCCTCGACAGGGAACACAGATACGCAGTATTTT.

The genes are TRBV19 and TRBJ2-2; 7 nucleotides agree with TRBD1. The junction had 4 bases not matched to a gene; V was cut back by 6 bases and J by 0 bases. The CDR3 extends over 15 amino acids. Germline-derived CDR1 and CDR2 are LNHDA and SQIVND (reference sequence). CDR3 loop: CASRRQGANTGELFF. The CDR3 nucleotides are TGTGCCAGTAGGCGACAGGGCGCGAACACCGGGGAGCTGTTTTTT. Based on the CDR3 plus reference TRBV19 and TRBJ2-2, the full variable domain is DGGITQSPKYLFRKEGQNVTLSCEQNLNHDAMYWYRQDPGQGLRLIYYSQIVNDFQKGDIAEGYSVSREKKESFPLTVTSAQKNPTAFYLCASRRQGANTGELFFGEGSRLTVL.

This clone appeared a few times. The chain couples TRBV14 to TRBJ1-2, with 9 positions matching TRBD1. With 4 bases clipped from V and 0 bases from J, the junction kept 3 bases outside the gene matches. Germline V gene data show CDR1 as SGHDN and CDR2 as FVKESK. The CDR3 sequence is 15 residues long. In nucleotides, the CDR3 is TGTGCCAGCAGCCCGACAGGGGGGCCTAACTATGGCTACACCTTC. It translates to CASSPTGGPNYGYTF.

This clone was observed once. V gene TRBV4-3 combines with J gene TRBJ2-3; 11 bases are shared with TRBD2. The CDR3 has 17 residues. V lost 0 bases, J lost 11 bases, and 13 bases stayed unmatched. Germline values: CDR1 LGHNA, CDR2 YSLEER. This chain's CDR3 is CASSQDIAGGLRDRQYF. In nucleotides, the CDR3 is TGCGCCAGCAGCCAAGATATAGCGGGGGGGCTCCGAGACAGGCAGTATTTT.

This clone was observed once. This rearrangement joins TRBV30 to TRBJ1-3; the D gene is possibly TRBD1 (5 bases). Trimming removed 3 bases from V and 0 bases from J, with 9 bases in between. The germline V gene encodes CDR1 GTSNPN and CDR2 SVGIG (reference sequence). This CDR3 contains 14 residues. The CDR3 here is CAWRGRFSGNTIYF. The CDR3, as DNA: TGTGCCTGGAGGGGGCGGTTCTCTGGAAACACCATATATTTT. Combining the CDR3 with reference TRBV30 and TRBJ1-3 gives the whole variable domain SQTIHQWPATLVQPVGSPLSLECTVEGTSNPNLYWYRQAAGRGLQLLFYSVGIGQISSEVPQNLSASRPQDRQFILSSKKLLLSDSGFYLCAWRGRFSGNTIYFGEGSWLTVV.

This chain uses TRBV5-6 with TRBJ2-5; D is uncertain. The germline V gene has CDR1 SGHDT and CDR2 YYEEEE. The V end lost 0 bases, the J end lost 4 bases, and 4 bases lay between the germline ends. The CDR3 runs 12 residues. The CDR3 coding sequence is TGTGCCAGCAGCTTGGATAGAGAGACCCAGTACTTC. Amino acids: CASSLDRETQYF.